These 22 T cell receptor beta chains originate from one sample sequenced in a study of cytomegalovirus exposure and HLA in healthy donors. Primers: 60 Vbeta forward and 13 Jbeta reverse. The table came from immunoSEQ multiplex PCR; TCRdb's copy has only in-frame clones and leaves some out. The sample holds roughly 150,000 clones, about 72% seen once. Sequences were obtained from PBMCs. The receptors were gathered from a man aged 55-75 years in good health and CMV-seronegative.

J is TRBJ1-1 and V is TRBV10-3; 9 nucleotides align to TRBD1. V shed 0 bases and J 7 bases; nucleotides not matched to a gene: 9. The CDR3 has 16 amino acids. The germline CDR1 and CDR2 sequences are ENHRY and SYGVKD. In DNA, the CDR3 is TGTGCCATCAGTGAGTCAGGACAGGGGCCGGGGAATGAAGCTTTCTTT. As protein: CAISESGQGPGNEAFF.

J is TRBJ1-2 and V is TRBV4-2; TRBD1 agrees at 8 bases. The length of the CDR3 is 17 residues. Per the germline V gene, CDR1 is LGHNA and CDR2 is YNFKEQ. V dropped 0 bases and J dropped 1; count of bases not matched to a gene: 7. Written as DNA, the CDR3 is TGTGCCAGCAGCCAAGAGGACAGGGCTAATGGTAACTATGGCTACACCTTC. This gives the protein CASSQEDRANGNYGYTF.

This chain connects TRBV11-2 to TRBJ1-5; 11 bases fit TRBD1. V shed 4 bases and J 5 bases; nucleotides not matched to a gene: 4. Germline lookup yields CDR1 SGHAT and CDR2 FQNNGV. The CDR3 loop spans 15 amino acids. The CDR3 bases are TGTGCCAGCAGCTCCGGACAGGGGGCTGATCAGCCCCAGCATTTT. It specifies CASSSGQGADQPQHF.

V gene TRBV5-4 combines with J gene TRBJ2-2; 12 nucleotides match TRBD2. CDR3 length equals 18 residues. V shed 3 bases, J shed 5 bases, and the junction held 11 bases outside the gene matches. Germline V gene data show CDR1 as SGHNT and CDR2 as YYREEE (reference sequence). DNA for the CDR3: TGTGCCAGCAGCTGGGCCCCTACTAGCGGGAGGAGGACCGGGGAGCTGTTTTTT. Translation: CASSWAPTSGRRTGELFF.

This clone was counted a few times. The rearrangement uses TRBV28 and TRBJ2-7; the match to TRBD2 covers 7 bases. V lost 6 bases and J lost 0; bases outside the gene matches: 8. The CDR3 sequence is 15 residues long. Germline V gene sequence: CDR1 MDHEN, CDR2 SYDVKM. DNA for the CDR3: TGTGCCAGCAGCCCTGGGGGGGAGAGCTCCTACGAGCAGTACTTC. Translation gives CASSPGGESSYEQYF.

The CDR3 loop is CASSLEGAQQPQHF. CDR3 in DNA: TGTGCCAGCAGCTTGGAGGGGGCACAACAGCCCCAGCATTTT. The chain combines TRBV5-8 with TRBJ1-5; TRBD1 matches at 7 bases. Germline V CDR1 and CDR2: SGHTS, YDEGEE. This CDR3 has 14 amino acids. The J segment lost 7 bases and the V segment lost 0 bases, leaving 4 bases of the junction unmatched.

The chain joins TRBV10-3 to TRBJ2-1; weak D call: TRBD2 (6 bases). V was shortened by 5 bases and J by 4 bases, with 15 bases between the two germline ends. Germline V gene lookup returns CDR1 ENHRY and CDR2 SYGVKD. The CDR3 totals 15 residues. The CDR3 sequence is CAISPVLAGYNEQFF. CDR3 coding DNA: TGTGCCATCAGTCCCGTACTAGCCGGGTACAATGAGCAGTTCTTC.

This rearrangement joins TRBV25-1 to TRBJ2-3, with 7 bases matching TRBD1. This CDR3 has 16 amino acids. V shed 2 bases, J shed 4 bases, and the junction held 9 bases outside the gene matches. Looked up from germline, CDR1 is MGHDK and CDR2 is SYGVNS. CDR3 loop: CASSEPTGLISDTQYF. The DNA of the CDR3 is TGTGCCAGCAGTGAACCGACAGGGTTGATTTCAGATACGCAGTATTTT.

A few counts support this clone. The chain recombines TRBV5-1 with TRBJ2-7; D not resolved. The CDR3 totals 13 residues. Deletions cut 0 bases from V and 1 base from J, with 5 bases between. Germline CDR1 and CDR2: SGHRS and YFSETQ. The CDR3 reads CASSLASSYEQYF. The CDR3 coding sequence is TGCGCCAGCAGCTTGGCCTCGTCCTACGAGCAGTACTTC.

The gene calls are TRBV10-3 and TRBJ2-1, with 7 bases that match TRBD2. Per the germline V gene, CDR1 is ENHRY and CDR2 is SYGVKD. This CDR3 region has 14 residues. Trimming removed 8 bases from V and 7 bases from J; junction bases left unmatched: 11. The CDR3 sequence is CAIRGAGSRNEQFF. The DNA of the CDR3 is TGTGCCATCCGGGGAGCGGGAAGTCGGAATGAGCAGTTCTTC.

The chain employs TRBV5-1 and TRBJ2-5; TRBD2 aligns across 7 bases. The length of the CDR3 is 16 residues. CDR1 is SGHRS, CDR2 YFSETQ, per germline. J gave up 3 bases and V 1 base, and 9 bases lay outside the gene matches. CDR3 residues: CASSLSPLGREETQYF. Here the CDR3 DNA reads TGCGCCAGCAGCTTGTCCCCCCTTGGGAGGGAAGAGACCCAGTACTTC.

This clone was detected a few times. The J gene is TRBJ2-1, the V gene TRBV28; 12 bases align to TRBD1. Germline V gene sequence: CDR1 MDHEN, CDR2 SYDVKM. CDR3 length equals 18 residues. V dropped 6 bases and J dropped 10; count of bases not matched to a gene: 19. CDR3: CASRPRPRDRGLGWEQFF. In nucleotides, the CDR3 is TGTGCCAGCAGACCCCGACCCCGGGACAGGGGGCTCGGCTGGGAGCAGTTCTTC.

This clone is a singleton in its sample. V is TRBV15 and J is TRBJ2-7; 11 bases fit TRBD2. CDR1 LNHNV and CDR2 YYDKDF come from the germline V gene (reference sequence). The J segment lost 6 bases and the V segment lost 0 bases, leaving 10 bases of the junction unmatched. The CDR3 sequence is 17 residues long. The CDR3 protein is CATSRDYSGRAVGEQYF. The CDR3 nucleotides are TGTGCCACCAGCAGAGACTATAGCGGGAGGGCCGTCGGCGAGCAGTACTTC.

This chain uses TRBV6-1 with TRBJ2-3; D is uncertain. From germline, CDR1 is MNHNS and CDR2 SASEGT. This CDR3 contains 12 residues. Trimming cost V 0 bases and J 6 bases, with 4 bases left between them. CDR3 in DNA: TGTGCCAGCAGTGAAGCAGCGGATACGCAGTATTTT. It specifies CASSEAADTQYF.

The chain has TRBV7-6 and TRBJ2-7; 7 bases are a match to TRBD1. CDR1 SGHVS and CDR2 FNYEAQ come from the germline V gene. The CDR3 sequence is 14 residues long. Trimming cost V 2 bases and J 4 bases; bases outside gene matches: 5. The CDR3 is CASSLPDRVYEQYF. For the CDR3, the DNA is TGTGCCAGCAGCTTACCCGACAGGGTATACGAGCAGTACTTC.

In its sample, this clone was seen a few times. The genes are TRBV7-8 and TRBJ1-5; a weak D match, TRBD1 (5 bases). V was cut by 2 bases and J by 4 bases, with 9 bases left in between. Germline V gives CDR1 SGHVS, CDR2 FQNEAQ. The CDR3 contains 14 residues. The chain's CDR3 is CASSLRQRNQPQHF. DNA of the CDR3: TGTGCCAGCAGCTTAAGACAGAGAAATCAGCCCCAGCATTTT. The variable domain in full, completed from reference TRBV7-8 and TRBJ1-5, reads GAGVSQSPRYKVAKRGQDVALRCDPISGHVSLFWYQQALGQGPEFLTYFQNEAQLDKSGLPSDRFFAERPEGSVSTLKIQRTQQEDSAVYLCASSLRQRNQPQHFGDGTRLSIL.

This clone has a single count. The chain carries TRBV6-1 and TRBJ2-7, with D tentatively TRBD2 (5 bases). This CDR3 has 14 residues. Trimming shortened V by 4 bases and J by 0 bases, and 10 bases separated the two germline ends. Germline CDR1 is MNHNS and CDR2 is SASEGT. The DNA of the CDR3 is TGTGCCAGCAGTGCGGACTTCCTCTCCTACGAGCAGTACTTC. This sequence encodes CASSADFLSYEQYF.

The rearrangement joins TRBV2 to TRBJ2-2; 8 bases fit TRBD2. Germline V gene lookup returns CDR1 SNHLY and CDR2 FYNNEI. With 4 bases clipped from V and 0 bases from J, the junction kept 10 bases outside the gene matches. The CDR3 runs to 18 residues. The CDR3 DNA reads TGTGCCAGCAGTGTCTCGTTAGCGGGAATAACGAACACCGGGGAGCTGTTTTTT. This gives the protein CASSVSLAGITNTGELFF.

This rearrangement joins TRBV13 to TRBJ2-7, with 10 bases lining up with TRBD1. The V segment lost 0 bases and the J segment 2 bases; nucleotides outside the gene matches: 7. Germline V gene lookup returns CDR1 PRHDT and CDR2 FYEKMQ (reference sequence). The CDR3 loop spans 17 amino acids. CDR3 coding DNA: TGTGCCAGCAGCTTAGGCCGGGACAGGGGTTCCACCTACGAGCAGTACTTC. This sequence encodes CASSLGRDRGSTYEQYF.

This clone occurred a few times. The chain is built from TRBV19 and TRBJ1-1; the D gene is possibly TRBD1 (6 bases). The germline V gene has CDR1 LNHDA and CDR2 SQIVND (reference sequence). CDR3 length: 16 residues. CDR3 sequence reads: CAFTGYLREQNTEAFF. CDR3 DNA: TGTGCTTTTACAGGGTATTTACGTGAGCAGAATACTGAAGCTTTCTTT.

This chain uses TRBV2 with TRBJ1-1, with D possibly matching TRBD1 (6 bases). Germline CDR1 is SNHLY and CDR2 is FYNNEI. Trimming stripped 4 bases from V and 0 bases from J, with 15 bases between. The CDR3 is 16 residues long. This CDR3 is CASSAGAMTVNTEAFF. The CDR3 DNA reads TGTGCCAGCAGTGCAGGGGCTATGACGGTGAACACTGAAGCTTTCTTT.

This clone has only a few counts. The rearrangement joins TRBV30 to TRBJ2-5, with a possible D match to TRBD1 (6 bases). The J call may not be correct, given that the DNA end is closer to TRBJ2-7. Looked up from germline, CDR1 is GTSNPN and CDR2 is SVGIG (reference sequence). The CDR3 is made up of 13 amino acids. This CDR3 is CAWSVQGDDEQYF. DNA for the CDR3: TGTGCCTGGAGTGTACAGGGAGATGACGAGCAGTACTTC.